This is a list of T cell receptor beta chains from one sample in a study of radiation and T cells in renal cell carcinoma. The protocol was immunoSEQ multiplex PCR, while the TCRdb copy is restricted to in-frame clones and leaves out a portion. The sample consists of about 9,200 clones, roughly 50% of them appearing once. The sample in question was tumor tissue, obtained from a patient whose treatment included radiotherapy and nephrectomy. Receptors originate from a man aged 55-75 years with renal cell carcinoma. Each CDR3 is given with its conserved first and last residue. D genes are given only for firm matches. Rows may omit the clone size; those that give it use once, few, many or a size class.

J | V | size | D | DNA | CDR3
TRBJ2-1 | TRBV11-2 | medium-sized | TRBD1 | TGTGCCAGCAGCCCGGGAATAGACAGGGGCCACAATGAGCAGTTCTTC | CASSPGIDRGHNEQFF
TRBJ2-7 | TRBV19 | few | - | TGTGCCAGTAGCCTCGACAGTAGGAGCTCCTACGAGCAGTACTTC | CASSLDSRSSYEQYF
TRBJ2-7 | TRBV7-2 | few | TRBD2 | TGTGCCAGCAGCTTAGCGCCCCCGACTAGCGGGGCCTACGAGCAGTACTTC | CASSLAPPTSGAYEQYF
TRBJ1-5 | TRBV30 | - | - | TGTGCCTGGAGGGGTCCCGGGGAGGGTCAGCCCCAGCATTTT | CAWRGPGEGQPQHF
TRBJ2-7 | TRBV18 | - | - | TGTGCCAGCTCACCACCAAAAGGAACAGGTATCTCCTACGAGCAGTACTTC | CASSPPKGTGISYEQYF
TRBJ2-3 | TRBV7-6 | - | TRBD2 | TGTGCCAGCAGCATATCCGGGACTAGACACACAGATACGCAGTATTTT | CASSISGTRHTDTQYF
TRBJ2-1 | TRBV14 | few | TRBD1 | TGTGCCAGCAGCCGATCGGGACAGGGAATTTGGAATGAGCAGTTCTTC | CASSRSGQGIWNEQFF
TRBJ2-7 | TRBV28 | few | TRBD2 | TGTGCCAGCAGCCCCTGGGGGGGAGGGTCCTACGAGCAGTACTTC | CASSPWGGGSYEQYF
TRBJ2-7 | TRBV11-3 | - | - | TGTGCCAGCAGCGGGAGGTACGAGCAGTACTTC | CASSGRYEQYF
TRBJ1-3 | TRBV27 | few | - | TGTGCCAGCTCCCCCGCAGAATTCTCTGGAAACACCATATATTTT | CASSPAEFSGNTIYF
TRBJ1-1 | TRBV10-3 | few | TRBD1 | TGTGCCATCAGTGACGGAGGAGACAGGGTGTTCTTT | CAISDGGDRVFF
TRBJ1-4 | TRBV7-8 | - | TRBD1 | TGTGCCAGCAGCTTAGCGGCGACAGGGAATGAAAAACTGTTTTTT | CASSLAATGNEKLFF
TRBJ2-1 | TRBV10-1 | - | - | TGCGCCAGCAGTGAGGGGGGGCTCGGCGATGAGCAGTTCTTC | CASSEGGLGDEQFF
TRBJ1-1 | TRBV5-4 | - | - | TGTGCCAGCAGCTTGGACCGTTTCTACCAGGGCAACACTGAAGCTTTCTTT | CASSLDRFYQGNTEAFF